These 4 T cell receptor beta chains were all obtained from the same sample, sequenced in a study of T cells in narcolepsy. Libraries were prepared by immunoSEQ multiplex PCR; TCRdb keeps only in-frame clonotypes and omits some of them. The sample carries 25,000 or so clones, roughly 85% recorded once. The sequencing sample was made of memory (CD45RA-) CD4+ T cells from blood. These receptors came from a human donor in good health.

This chain uses TRBV7-2 with TRBJ1-4; D gene uncertain. CDR3 length: 14 amino acids. The V end lost 1 base, the J end lost 5 bases, and 8 bases lay between the germline ends. In germline, CDR1 is SGHTA, CDR2 FQGNSA. CDR3 region: CASSLGFKNEKLFF. The CDR3 region has the DNA TGTGCCAGCAGCTTAGGTTTCAAAAATGAAAAACTGTTTTTT.

V and J are TRBV5-6 and TRBJ2-1, with TRBD2 as a possible D gene (5 bases). The CDR3 has 11 residues. Trimming shortened V by 5 bases and J by 9 bases, and 9 bases separated the two germline ends. From germline, CDR1 is SGHDT and CDR2 YYEEEE. The DNA of the CDR3 is TGTGCCAGCAGACGGGATATTGAGCAGTTCTTC. Amino acid sequence: CASRRDIEQFF.

This clone was observed once. V and J are TRBV10-1 and TRBJ2-1, with 10 nucleotides matching TRBD2. Germline CDR1 and CDR2: WNHNN and SYGVQD (reference sequence). This CDR3 contains 18 residues. V was pared by 5 bases and J by 6 bases, with 16 bases of the junction left unmatched. The CDR3 sequence: CASSPHLGLAAGGNEQFF. DNA for the CDR3: TGCGCCAGCAGTCCACATTTAGGACTAGCGGCTGGGGGCAATGAGCAGTTCTTC.

V gene TRBV20-1 combines with J gene TRBJ1-4; no definite D call. Germline lookup yields CDR1 DFQATT and CDR2 SNEGSKA (reference sequence). CDR3 length: 11 amino acids. V lost 3 bases to trimming and J lost 8 bases, with 7 bases between them. In DNA, the CDR3 is TGCAGTGCTAGCATAAAGGAAAAACTGTTTTTT. Protein product: CSASIKEKLFF.